These 5 T cell receptor beta chains share one sample of origin, sequenced in a study of blood T cell repertoires in COVID-19. The table came from immunoSEQ multiplex PCR; TCRdb's copy has only in-frame clones and leaves some out. The repertoire consists of around 140,000 clones, with roughly 82% occurring once and the leading ten covering roughly 15%. The sample taken for sequencing was peripheral blood. The receptors here all came from a human donor with acute or convalescent COVID-19. The donor label of this sample is uncertain.

V usage is TRBV7-9 and J usage is TRBJ1-2; 9 bases agree with TRBD1. Trimming removed 0 bases from V and 5 bases from J; junction bases left unmatched: 7. The CDR3 spans 16 residues. Germline assignment: CDR1 SEHNR and CDR2 FQNEAQ (reference sequence). CDR3 DNA: TGTGCCAGCAGCTTAGCGGGGCCCGACAGGGGGTATGGCTACACCTTC. Protein: CASSLAGPDRGYGYTF.

This rearrangement joins TRBV19 to TRBJ2-2, with D hard to call. The length of the CDR3 is 14 residues. Trimming took off 6 bases at V and 0 bases at J, with 8 bases between the two ends. Germline CDR1 and CDR2: LNHDA and SQIVND (reference sequence). The DNA for the CDR3 is TGTGCCAGTAGAACTCTTTCGAACACCGGGGAGCTGTTTTTT. Encoded protein: CASRTLSNTGELFF. The whole variable domain, filled in from reference TRBV19 and TRBJ2-2, reads DGGITQSPKYLFRKEGQNVTLSCEQNLNHDAMYWYRQDPGQGLRLIYYSQIVNDFQKGDIAEGYSVSREKKESFPLTVTSAQKNPTAFYLCASRTLSNTGELFFGEGSRLTVL.

This chain uses TRBV19 with TRBJ1-1; TRBD1 agrees at 8 bases. Trimming cost V 4 bases and J 0 bases; bases outside gene matches: 16. Germline CDR1 reads LNHDA; CDR2 reads SQIVND (reference sequence). CDR3 length: 19 amino acids. CDR3: CASSKVGGQATPMNTEAFF. DNA of the CDR3: TGTGCCAGTAGTAAAGTGGGGGGACAGGCGACACCCATGAACACTGAAGCTTTCTTT.

This clone was picked up a small number of times. For the CDR3, the DNA is TGTGCCAGCAGTGAACTAGCGGGCGCCTCGTGGGAGACCCAGTACTTC. This encodes CASSELAGASWETQYF. The chain couples TRBV6-1 to TRBJ2-5; TRBD2 matches 8 bases. The CDR3 is 16 amino acids. The V segment lost 2 bases and the J segment 5 bases; nucleotides outside the gene matches: 10. Per germline, CDR1 MNHNS and CDR2 SASEGT.

This clone has more than one count but fewer than ten. The V call is TRBV7-2, the J call TRBJ1-4, with D uncertain. The germline V gene has CDR1 SGHTA and CDR2 FQGNSA. V was pared by 1 base and J by 0 bases, with 6 bases between. CDR3 length: 15 residues. CDR3 residues: CASSLGFSTNEKLFF. In DNA, the CDR3 is TGTGCCAGCAGCTTAGGTTTCTCAACTAATGAAAAACTGTTTTTT.